The clone carrying this T cell receptor beta chain has at least ten counts. The antigen remains unidentified. The data derive from a study of early T cells in non-severe SARS-CoV-2 infection. Researchers attached unique molecular identifiers to individual cDNA molecules. MiXCR was run by TCRdb on the 5' RACE reads, yielding one entry per CDR3 protein. Of about 30,000 distinct CDR3 sequences listed, roughly 7.2% are singletons. Study conclusions and caveats: In VDJdb matching, anti-spike CD8 responses were favored while private and CD4 specificities went missing.

From germline, CDR1 is MGHRA and CDR2 YSYEKL. Trimming stripped 1 base from V and 1 base from J, with 11 bases between. The CDR3 is 15 residues long. The chain has TRBV4-1 and TRBJ2-7; D is perhaps TRBD1 (5 bases). This clonotype originated in an adult who was a healthcare worker with PCR-confirmed SARS-CoV-2 infection or an uninfected control (not recorded which). What was sequenced was whole blood. CDR3 region: CASSQAAAGSYEQYF. As DNA, the CDR3 is TGCGCCAGCAGCCAAGCCGCGGCAGGGTCCTACGAGCAGTACTTC.